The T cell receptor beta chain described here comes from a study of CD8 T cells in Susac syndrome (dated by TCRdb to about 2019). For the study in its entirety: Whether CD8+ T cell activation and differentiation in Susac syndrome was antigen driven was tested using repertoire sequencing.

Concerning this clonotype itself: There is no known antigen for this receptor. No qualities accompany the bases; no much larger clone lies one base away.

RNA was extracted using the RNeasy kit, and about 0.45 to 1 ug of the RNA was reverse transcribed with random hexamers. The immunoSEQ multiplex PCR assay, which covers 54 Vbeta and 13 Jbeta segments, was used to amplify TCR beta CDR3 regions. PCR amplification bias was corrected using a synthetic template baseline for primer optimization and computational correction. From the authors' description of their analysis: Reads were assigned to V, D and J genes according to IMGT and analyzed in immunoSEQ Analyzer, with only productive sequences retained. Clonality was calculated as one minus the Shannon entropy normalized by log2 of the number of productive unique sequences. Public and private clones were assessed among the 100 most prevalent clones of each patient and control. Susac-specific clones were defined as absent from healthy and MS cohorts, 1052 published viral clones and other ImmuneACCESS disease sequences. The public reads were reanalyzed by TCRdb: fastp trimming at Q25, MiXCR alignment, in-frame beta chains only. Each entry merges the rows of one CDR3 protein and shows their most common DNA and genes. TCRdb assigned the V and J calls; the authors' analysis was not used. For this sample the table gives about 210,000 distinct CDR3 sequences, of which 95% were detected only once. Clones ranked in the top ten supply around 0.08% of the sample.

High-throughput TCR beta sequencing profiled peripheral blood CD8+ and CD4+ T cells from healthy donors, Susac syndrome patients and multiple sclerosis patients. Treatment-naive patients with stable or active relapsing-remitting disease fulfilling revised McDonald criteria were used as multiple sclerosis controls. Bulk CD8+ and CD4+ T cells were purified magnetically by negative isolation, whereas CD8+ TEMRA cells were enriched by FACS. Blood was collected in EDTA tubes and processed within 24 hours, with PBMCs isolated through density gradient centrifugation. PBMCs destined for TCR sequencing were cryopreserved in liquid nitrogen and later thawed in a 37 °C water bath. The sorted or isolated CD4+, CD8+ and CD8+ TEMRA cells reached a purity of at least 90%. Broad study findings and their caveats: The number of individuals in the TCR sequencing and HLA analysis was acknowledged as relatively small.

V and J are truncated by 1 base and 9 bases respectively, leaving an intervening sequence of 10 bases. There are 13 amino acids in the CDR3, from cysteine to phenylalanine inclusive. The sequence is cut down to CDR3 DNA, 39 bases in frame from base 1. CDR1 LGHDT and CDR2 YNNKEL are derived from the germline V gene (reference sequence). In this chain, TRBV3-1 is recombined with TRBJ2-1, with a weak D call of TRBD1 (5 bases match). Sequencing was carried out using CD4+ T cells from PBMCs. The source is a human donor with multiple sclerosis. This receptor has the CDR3 CASSQGGVAEQFF. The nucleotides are TGTGCCAGCAGCCAAGGGGGCGTGGCTGAGCAGTTCTTC.